This TCR beta chain was observed in a study of regulatory T cells in long-lasting Graves disease. V lost 3 bases and J lost 0, with 12 bases in between. CDR3 length: 16 amino acids. Germline lookup yields CDR1 SNHLY and CDR2 FYNNEI. This clonotype was recorded at least ten times. Indicated time point: persistent/refractory GD, antithyroid drugs over 5 years with positive TRAb. PBMCs provided the RNA from which the TCR library was made. Investigators prepared the TCR beta libraries by applying iRepertoire HTBI primers and Arm-PCR of CDR3 regions. TCRdb re-called the multiplex PCR reads through MiXCR, storing one row per CDR3 protein. This table has about 460,000 distinct CDR3 sequences, approximately 23% appearing once.

The source material was peripheral blood mononuclear cells (PBMCs), sampled when the disease was refractory, from a patient treated with antithyroid drugs. The chain employs TRBV2 and TRBJ1-3; no clear D gene. This receptor was identified in a female donor with Graves disease. This CDR3 reads CASSESRGYSGNTIYF. The CDR3 region has the DNA TGTGCCAGCAGTGAGTCTCGAGGCTACTCTGGAAACACCATATATTTT.